The clone carrying this T cell receptor beta chain was seen repeatedly, ten times or more. Its matching antigen is unknown. The data derive from a study of response to subunit inactivated influenza vaccine. Regarding the study as a whole: The study's authors posited that every seasonal influenza vaccination enlists few new T cells.

From the RT-PCR reads, TCRdb called clonotypes with MiXCR, one entry per CDR3 protein. The repertoire includes about 520,000 distinct CDR3 sequences, roughly 9.8% of them detected once, and about 12% sits in the top ten. This specimen was PBMCs from blood, taken 45 days after vaccination. The clonotype was recovered from a man aged 50-59 years who received an inactivated influenza vaccine.

This CDR3 is CSARDRGSFRNEQFF. In nucleotides, the CDR3 is TGCAGTGCTAGAGATCGCGGGAGTTTCCGCAATGAGCAGTTCTTC. The rearrangement uses TRBV20-1 and TRBJ2-1, with 7 bases that match TRBD2. The germline CDR1 and CDR2 sequences are DFQATT and SNEGSKA (reference sequence). The CDR3 runs to 15 residues. With 0 bases clipped from V and 6 bases from J, the junction kept 8 bases outside the gene matches.